These 3 T cell receptor beta chains were all obtained from the same sample, sequenced in a study of TIL therapy for anti-PD-1-resistant metastatic lung cancer. As to time point: pre-treatment sample, taken before nivolumab and TIL therapy. Most excised metastases sampled were pleural nodules or supraclavicular lymph nodes. The libraries were made with immunoSEQ v3. Profiled with immunoSEQ multiplex PCR; TCRdb holds only in-frame clones, not every one. The top ten hold about 12% of the sample, which has roughly 10,000 clones, 55% to 70% seen once. The starting material was tumor tissue, obtained at baseline. The receptors were sampled from a person aged 25-80 years with non-small cell lung cancer.

The rearrangement links TRBV6-8 to TRBJ2-7, with TRBD2 matching 7 bases. The V and J ends lost 0 bases and 0 bases, in that order; junction bases with no gene match: 2. In germline, CDR1 is MNHGY, CDR2 SAAAGT. The CDR3 consists of 15 residues. The CDR3 sequence is CASSYSSGTSYEQYF. The CDR3 DNA sequence: TGTGCCAGCAGTTACTCGAGCGGGACCTCCTACGAGCAGTACTTC.

This rearrangement joins TRBV9 to TRBJ2-1; 9 positions match TRBD2. CDR3 length: 17 residues. Germline V gene sequence: CDR1 SGDLS, CDR2 YYNGEE. V lost 4 bases and J lost 0; bases outside the gene matches: 8. The CDR3 bases are TGTGCCAGCAGCCCCCAGTGGACTAGCGACTCCTACAATGAGCAGTTCTTC. The encoded protein is CASSPQWTSDSYNEQFF. Together with reference TRBV9 and TRBJ2-1, the CDR3 gives the full variable domain: DSGVTQTPKHLITATGQRVTLRCSPRSGDLSVYWYQQSLDQGLQFLIQYYNGEERAKGNILERFSAQQFPDLHSELNLSSLELGDSALYFCASSPQWTSDSYNEQFFGPGTRLTVL.

J is TRBJ1-2 and V is TRBV7-2, with 10 bases lining up with TRBD1. The V and J ends lost 2 bases and 2 bases, in that order; junction bases with no gene match: 2. Germline V gene sequence: CDR1 SGHTA, CDR2 FQGNSA. This CDR3 region has 15 residues. The CDR3 protein is CASSLLGQGNYGYTF. DNA for the CDR3: TGTGCCAGCAGCTTACTGGGACAGGGGAACTATGGCTACACCTTC.